The 2 T cell receptor beta chains in this list originate from one sample, sequenced in a study of blood T cell repertoires in COVID-19. Here immunoSEQ multiplex PCR was the method, and the copy in TCRdb shows in-frame clones only, minus some. Here the sample spans 150,000 to 200,000 clones, 75% to 90% being singletons. The sequenced sample consisted of peripheral blood. These receptor sequences come from a human donor in a cohort sampled during active COVID-19.

J is TRBJ2-5 and V is TRBV10-2; possibly TRBD1 for D (6 bases). CDR1 and CDR2 (germline): WSHSY, SAAADI. The CDR3 totals 12 residues. The V gene lost 7 bases and the J gene lost 5 bases, with 11 bases spanning the gap. CDR3 nucleotides: TGCGCCAGCACCGACAGGATCGAGACCCAGTACTTC. Amino acid sequence: CASTDRIETQYF.

This clone was seen a few times. The rearrangement joins TRBV11-3 to TRBJ2-1; TRBD2 aligns across 9 bases. The CDR3 length is 15 residues. From germline, CDR1 is SGHNT and CDR2 YENEEA. Germline trimming cut 3 bases from V and 5 bases from J; bases unmatched to any gene: 5. The CDR3 DNA follows: TGTGCCAGCAGCTTGACTAGCGGATCGAACAATGAGCAGTTCTTC. Its protein is CASSLTSGSNNEQFF.